The entry that follows covers one T cell receptor (beta chain) sequence. Its cognate antigen has yet to be identified. This sample is drawn from a study of human CD8 memory T cell subsets (dated by TCRdb to 2018 to 2021). For context, the study as a whole: TCRbeta repertoires of stem-like (TSTEM), progenitor exhausted-like (TPEX) and effector memory CD8+ T cell subsets were compared to assess their clonal relationships. TCRbeta repertoires were obtained from TSTEM, TPEX and effector memory subsets contributed by each of five to seven donors. Overall results and qualifications from the work: Based on Chao1 estimates, TSTEM subsets appeared to have greater repertoire diversity than TPEX subsets, which may reflect a broader range of specificities. Normalized Shannon-Wiener diversity was similarly high in the TSTEM and TPEX subsets, while the effector memory subsets were comparatively less diverse. Clonotypes were shared with effector memory cells by both stem-like subsets, but only minimal overlap was found between TSTEM and TPEX repertoires, suggesting distinct antigen spectra. Only TCRbeta chains were sequenced, and the repertoire comparisons were based on over five donors and tested using paired t-tests with Bonferroni correction.

A Human TCR Profiling Kit was used to prepare UMI-labeled 5' RACE TCRbeta libraries. The same number of PCR cycles was used to prepare all TCRbeta libraries in parallel. On the authors' methods: Between about 2,600 and 18,000 functional CDR3beta clonotypes were contained in each TCRbeta library. MIGEC 1.2.9 handled UMI extraction and consensus assembly, with a minimum of three reads required per UMI. MiXCR 3.0.3 was used to extract the in-frame CDR3beta repertoires. Each sample was downsampled to 42,000 randomly selected UMIs before diversity metrics were calculated in VDJtools 1.2.1. For the top 3,000 clones of each sample pair, the repertoire overlap metrics D, R and F2 were calculated in VDJtools. Following reprocessing of the reads by TCRdb, the data hold one row per CDR3 protein sequence and no DNA is available. TCRdb's processing, not the authors' own work, is the source of the V and J calls. The sample's records list approximately 4,500 distinct CDR3 sequences. The top ten clonotypes cover under 30% of the sample.

For CDR1 and CDR2, the germline V gene (reference sequence) lists LNHDA and SQIVND. Taken from cysteine to phenylalanine, the CDR3 has 14 residues. DNA is not on record. Density gradient separation was used to isolate peripheral blood mononuclear cells from healthy donor buffy coats. The study enriched total CD8+ T cells through negative magnetic separation using EasySep or MojoSort CD8+ T cell isolation kits. An RNeasy Mini Kit was used to extract total RNA from duplicate vials of about 150,000 sorted CD8+ T cells per subset. The PBMCs were used fresh or after being cryopreserved in fetal bovine serum with 10% DMSO. Fluorescence-activated cell sorting on a FACSAria III was used to sort the CD8+ T cell subsets to purity.

This chain joins TRBV19 to TRBJ2-1; the TCRdb D gene call, TRBD2, has no DNA to confirm it. This receptor was obtained from a human donor in good health. The sample consisted of CD8+ T cells from PBMCs. The CDR3 has the sequence CASSLSGAYNEQFF.